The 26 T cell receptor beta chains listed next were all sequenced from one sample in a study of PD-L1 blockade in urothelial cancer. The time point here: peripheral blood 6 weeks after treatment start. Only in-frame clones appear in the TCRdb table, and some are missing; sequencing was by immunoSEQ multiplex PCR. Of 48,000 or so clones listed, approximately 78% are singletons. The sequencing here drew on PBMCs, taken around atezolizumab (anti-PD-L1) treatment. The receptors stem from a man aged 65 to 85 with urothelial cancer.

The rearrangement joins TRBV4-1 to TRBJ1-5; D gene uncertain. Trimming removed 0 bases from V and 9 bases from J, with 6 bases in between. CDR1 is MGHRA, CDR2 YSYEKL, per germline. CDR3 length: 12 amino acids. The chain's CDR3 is CASSQESRPQHF. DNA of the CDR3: TGCGCCAGCAGCCAAGAATCTAGGCCCCAGCATTTT.

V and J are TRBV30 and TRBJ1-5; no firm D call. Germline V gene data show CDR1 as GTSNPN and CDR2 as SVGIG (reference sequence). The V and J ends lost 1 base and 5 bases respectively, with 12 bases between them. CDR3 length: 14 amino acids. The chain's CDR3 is CAWSGTALHQPQHF. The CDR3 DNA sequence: TGTGCCTGGAGTGGCACAGCTTTGCATCAGCCCCAGCATTTT.

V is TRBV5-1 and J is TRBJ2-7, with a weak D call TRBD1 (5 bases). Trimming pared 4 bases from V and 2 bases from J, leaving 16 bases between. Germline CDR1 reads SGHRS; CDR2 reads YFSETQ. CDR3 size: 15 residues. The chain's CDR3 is CASSASRVLTYEQYF. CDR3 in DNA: TGCGCCAGCAGCGCGAGCAGGGTACTTACCTACGAGCAGTACTTC.

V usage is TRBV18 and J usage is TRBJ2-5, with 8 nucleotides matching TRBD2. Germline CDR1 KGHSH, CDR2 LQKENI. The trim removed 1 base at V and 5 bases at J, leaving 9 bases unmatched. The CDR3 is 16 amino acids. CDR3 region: CASSPLSGGPTETQYF. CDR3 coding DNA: TGTGCCAGCTCACCACTTTCGGGAGGGCCGACGGAGACCCAGTACTTC.

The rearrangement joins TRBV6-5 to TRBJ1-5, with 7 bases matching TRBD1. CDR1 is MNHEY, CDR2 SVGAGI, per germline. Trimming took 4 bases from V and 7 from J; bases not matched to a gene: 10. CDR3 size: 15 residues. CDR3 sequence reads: CASSWSWQGGQPQHF. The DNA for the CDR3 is TGTGCCAGCAGTTGGTCTTGGCAGGGGGGACAGCCCCAGCATTTT.

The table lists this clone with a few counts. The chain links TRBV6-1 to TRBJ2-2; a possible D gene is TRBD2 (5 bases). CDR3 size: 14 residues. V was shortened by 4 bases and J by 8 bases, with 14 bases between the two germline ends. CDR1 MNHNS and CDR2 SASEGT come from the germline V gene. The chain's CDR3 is CASSVGEIAGELFF. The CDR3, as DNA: TGTGCCAGCAGTGTCGGGGAAATCGCGGGGGAGCTGTTTTTT.

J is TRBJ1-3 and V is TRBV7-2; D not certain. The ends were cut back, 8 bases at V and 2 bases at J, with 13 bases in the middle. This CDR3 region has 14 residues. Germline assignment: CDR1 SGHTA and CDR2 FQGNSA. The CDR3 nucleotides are TGTGCCAGCCATACCAACAGAGCTGGAAACACCATATATTTT. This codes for CASHTNRAGNTIYF.

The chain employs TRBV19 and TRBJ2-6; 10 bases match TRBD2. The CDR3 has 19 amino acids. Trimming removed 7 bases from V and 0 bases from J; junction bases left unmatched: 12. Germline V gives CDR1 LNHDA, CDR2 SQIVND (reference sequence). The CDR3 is CASTARRGLATSGANVLTF. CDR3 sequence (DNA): TGTGCCAGTACCGCGCGGCGGGGACTAGCGACCTCTGGGGCCAACGTCCTGACTTTC.

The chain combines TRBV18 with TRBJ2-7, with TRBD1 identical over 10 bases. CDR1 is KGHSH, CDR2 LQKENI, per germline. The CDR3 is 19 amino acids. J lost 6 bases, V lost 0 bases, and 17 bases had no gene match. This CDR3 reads CASSPPNFVIGQGVGEQYF. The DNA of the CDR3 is TGTGCCAGCTCACCACCTAATTTTGTGATTGGACAGGGGGTAGGCGAGCAGTACTTC.

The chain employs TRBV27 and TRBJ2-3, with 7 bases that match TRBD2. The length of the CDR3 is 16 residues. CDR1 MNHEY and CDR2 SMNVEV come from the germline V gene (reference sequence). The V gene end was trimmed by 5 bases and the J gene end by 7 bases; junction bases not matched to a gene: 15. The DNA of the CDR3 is TGTGCCAGCAGTCCCTATGGACTAGGAGGAGTGAATACGCAGTATTTT. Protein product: CASSPYGLGGVNTQYF.

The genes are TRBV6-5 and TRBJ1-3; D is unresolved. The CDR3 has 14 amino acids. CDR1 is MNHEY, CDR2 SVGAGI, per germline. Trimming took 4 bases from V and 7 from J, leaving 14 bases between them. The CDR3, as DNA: TGTGCCAGCAGTTCACCCCGAGCGAGGAACACCATATATTTT. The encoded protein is CASSSPRARNTIYF.

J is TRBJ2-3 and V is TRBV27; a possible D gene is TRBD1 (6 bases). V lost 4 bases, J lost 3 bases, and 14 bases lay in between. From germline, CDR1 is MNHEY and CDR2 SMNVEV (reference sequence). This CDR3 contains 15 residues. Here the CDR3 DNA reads TGTGCCAGCAGTTCTGGGGGCGCTGGGACAGATACGCAGTATTTT. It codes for CASSSGGAGTDTQYF.

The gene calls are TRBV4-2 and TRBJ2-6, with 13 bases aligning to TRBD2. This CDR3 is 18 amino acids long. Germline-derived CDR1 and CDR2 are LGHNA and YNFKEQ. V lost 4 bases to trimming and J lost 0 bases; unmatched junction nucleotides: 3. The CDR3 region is CASSLRTSGSSGANVLTF. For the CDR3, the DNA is TGTGCCAGCAGCCTCAGGACTAGCGGGAGCTCTGGGGCCAACGTCCTGACTTTC.

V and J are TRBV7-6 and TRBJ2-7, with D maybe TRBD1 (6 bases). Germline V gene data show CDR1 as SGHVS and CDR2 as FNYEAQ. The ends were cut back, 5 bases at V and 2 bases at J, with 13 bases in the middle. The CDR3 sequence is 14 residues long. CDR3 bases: TGTGCCAGCAGCCCCCACGACAGGCCCTACGAGCAGTACTTC. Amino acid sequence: CASSPHDRPYEQYF.

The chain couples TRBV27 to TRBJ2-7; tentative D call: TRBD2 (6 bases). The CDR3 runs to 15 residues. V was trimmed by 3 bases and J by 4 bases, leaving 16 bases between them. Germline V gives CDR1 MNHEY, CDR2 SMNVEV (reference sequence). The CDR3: CASSFGSTGGYEQYF. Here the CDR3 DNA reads TGTGCCAGCAGTTTTGGTTCGACCGGGGGTTACGAGCAGTACTTC.

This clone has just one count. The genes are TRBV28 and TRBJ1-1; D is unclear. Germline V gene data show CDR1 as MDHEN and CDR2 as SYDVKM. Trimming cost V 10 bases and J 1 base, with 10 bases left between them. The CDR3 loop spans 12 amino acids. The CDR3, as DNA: TGTGCCACCCAGTCATGGAACACTGAAGCTTTCTTT. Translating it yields CATQSWNTEAFF.

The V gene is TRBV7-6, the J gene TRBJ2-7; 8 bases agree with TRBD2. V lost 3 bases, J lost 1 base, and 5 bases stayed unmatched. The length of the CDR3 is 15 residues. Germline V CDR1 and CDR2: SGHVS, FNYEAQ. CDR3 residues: CASSFSQRGSYEQYF. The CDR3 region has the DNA TGTGCCAGCAGCTTTAGTCAGCGGGGGTCCTACGAGCAGTACTTC.

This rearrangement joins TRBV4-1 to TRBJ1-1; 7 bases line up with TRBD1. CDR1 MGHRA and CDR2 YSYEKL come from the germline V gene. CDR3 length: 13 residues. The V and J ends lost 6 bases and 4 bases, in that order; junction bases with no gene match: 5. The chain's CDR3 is CASRIQGTTEAFF. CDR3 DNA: TGCGCCAGCAGAATACAGGGGACCACTGAAGCTTTCTTT.

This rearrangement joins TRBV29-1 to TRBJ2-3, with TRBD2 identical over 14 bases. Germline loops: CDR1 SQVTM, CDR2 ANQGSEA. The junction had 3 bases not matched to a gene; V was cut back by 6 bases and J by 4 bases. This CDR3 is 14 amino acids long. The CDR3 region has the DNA TGCAGCGTACGACTAGCGGGAGGGTCAGATACGCAGTATTTT. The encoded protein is CSVRLAGGSDTQYF.

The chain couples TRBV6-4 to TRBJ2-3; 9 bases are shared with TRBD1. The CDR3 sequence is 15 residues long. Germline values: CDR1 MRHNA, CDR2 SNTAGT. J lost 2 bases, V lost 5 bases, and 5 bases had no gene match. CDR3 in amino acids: CASSPGTGITDTQYF. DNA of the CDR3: TGTGCCAGCAGTCCCGGGACAGGGATCACAGATACGCAGTATTTT.

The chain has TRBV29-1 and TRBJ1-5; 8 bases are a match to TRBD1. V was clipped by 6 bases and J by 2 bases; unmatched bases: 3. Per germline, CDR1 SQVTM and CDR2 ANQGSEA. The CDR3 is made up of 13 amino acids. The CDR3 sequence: CSVAGGGNQPQHF. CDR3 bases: TGCAGCGTGGCAGGGGGCGGCAATCAGCCCCAGCATTTT.

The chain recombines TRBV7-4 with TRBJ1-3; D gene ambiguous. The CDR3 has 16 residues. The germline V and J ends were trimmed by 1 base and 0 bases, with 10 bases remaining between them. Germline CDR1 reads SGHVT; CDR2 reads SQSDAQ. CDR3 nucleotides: TGTGCCAGCAGCTTAGACGGCCCGGGCTCTGGAAACACCATATATTTT. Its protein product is CASSLDGPGSGNTIYF.

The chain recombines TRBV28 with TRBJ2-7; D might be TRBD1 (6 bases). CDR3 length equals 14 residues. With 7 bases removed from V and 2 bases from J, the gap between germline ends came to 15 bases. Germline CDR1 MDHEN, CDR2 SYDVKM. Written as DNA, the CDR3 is TGTGCCAGCATCCGGTCGGCAGGGGCCTACGAGCAGTACTTC. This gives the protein CASIRSAGAYEQYF.

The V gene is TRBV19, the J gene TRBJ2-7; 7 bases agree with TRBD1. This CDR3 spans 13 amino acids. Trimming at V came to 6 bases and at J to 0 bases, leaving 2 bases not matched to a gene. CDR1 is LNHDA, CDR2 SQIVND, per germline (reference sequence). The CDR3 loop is CASRRTGSYEQYF. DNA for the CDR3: TGTGCCAGTAGGCGGACAGGCTCCTACGAGCAGTACTTC.

As DNA, the CDR3 is TGTGCCAGCAGTGCATCCGCGGGAGGGCCCGATACGCAGTATTTT. Translated, it gives CASSASAGGPDTQYF. V and J are TRBV6-1 and TRBJ2-3, with 9 positions matching TRBD2. The CDR3 has 15 residues. V lost 4 bases to trimming and J lost 6 bases; unmatched junction nucleotides: 8. Germline V gene lookup returns CDR1 MNHNS and CDR2 SASEGT.

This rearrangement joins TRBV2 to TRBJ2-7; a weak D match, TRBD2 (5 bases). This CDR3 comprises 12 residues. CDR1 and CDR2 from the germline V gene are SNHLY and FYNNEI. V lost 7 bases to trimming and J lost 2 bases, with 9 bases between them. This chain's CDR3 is CASKERTYEQYF. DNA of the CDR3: TGTGCCAGCAAGGAGCGGACCTACGAGCAGTACTTC.